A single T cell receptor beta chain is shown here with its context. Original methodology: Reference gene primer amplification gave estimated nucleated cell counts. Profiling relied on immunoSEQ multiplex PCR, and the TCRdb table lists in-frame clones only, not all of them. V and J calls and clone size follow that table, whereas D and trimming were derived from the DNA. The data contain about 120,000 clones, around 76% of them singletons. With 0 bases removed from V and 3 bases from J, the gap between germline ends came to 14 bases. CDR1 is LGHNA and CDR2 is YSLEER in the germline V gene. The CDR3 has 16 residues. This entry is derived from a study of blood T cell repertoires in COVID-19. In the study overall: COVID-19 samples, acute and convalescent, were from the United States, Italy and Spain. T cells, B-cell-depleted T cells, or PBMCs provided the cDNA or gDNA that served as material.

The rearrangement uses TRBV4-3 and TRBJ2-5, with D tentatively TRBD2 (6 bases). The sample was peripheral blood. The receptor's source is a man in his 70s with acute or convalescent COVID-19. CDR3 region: CASSQDVGGGEETQYF. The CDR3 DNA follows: TGCGCCAGCAGCCAAGACGTGGGAGGAGGGGAAGAGACCCAGTACTTC.